This T cell receptor (beta chain) was recorded in a study of cytomegalovirus exposure and HLA in healthy donors. Overall study findings and caveats: An analysis that was carried out later associated some 17,000 TCR beta sequences with HLA alleles at 0.05 false discovery rate.

It was with 60 Vbeta and 13 Jbeta primers that the PCR ran. Here immunoSEQ multiplex PCR was the method, and the copy in TCRdb shows in-frame clones only, minus some. The table records 100,000 or so clones, 65% to 75% of them present only once. The length of the CDR3 is 16 residues. V gave up 3 bases and J gave up 7 bases, with 20 bases separating them. In germline, CDR1 is SGDLS, CDR2 YYNGEE. Worth noting for this clone: Its target is unknown.

The clonotype originates from a man aged 35 to 55 in good health and CMV-seropositive. This sequence joins TRBV9 and TRBJ2-1; no clear D gene. The sequencing sample was made of PBMCs. The CDR3 loop reads CASSAYDTAFRNEQFF. The CDR3 coding sequence is TGTGCCAGCAGCGCATATGACACCGCCTTTAGGAATGAGCAGTTCTTC.